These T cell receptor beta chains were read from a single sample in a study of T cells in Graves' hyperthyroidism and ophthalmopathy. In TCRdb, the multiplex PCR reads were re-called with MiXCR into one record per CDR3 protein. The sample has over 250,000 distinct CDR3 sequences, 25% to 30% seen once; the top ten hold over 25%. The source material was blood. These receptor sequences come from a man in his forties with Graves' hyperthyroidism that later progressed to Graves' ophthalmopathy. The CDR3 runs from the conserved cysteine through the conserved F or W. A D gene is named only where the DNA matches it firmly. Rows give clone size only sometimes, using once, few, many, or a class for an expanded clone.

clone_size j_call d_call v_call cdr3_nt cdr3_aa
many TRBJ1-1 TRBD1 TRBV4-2 TGTGCCAGCACGACAGGGGGACAAAACACTGAAGCTTTCTTT CASTTGGQNTEAFF
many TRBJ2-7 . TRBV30 TGTGCCTGGAGTGTACTTGGTAGCTCCTACGAGCAGTACTTC CAWSVLGSSYEQYF
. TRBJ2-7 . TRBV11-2 TGTGCCAGCAGCTTAGCGAGACAGGTCTTTGAGCAGTACTTC CASSLARQVFEQYF
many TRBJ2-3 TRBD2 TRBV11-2 TGTGCCAGCAGCTTAGATGATCCGGGCGGGAGGGCCTTGTCAGATACGCAGTATTTT CASSLDDPGGRALSDTQYF
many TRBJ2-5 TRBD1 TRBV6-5 TGTGCCAGCAGTCGACAGGGAACGGAGACCCAGTACTTC CASSRQGTETQYF
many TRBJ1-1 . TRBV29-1 TGCAGCGTTGAGAAGTTTATGAACACTGAAGCTTTCTTT CSVEKFMNTEAFF
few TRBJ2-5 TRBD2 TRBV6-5 TGTGCCAGCAGGCAGGGACTAGCGGAGACCCAGTACTTC CASRQGLAETQYF
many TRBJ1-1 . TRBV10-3 TGTGCCATCAGTGGAGGTCAACTGAACACTGAAGCTTTCTTT CAISGGQLNTEAFF
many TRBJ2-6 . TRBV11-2 TGTGCCAGCAGCTTATTGTTCGGGGCCAACGTCCTGACTTTC CASSLLFGANVLTF
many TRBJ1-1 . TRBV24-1 TGTGCCACCAGTGTGGGGGCGAGCACTGAAGCTTTCTTT CATSVGASTEAFF
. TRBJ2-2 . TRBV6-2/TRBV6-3 TGTGCCAGCAGTTACTTCGAGAGAGGCGGGGAGCTGTTTTTT CASSYFERGGELFF
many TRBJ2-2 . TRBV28 TGTGCCAGCAGTTTAATGGGACAGAACACCGGGGAGCTGTTTTTT CASSLMGQNTGELFF
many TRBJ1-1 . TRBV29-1 TGCAGCGTTGATCTAACAGGGCCAACCTTGAACTATATGAACACTGAAGCTTTCTTT CSVDLTGPTLNYMNTEAFF
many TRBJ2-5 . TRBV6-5 TGTGCCAGCAGTTACTCGAATAGCCTCCAAGAGACCCAGTACTTC CASSYSNSLQETQYF
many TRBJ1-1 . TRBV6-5 TGTGCCAGCTCAGACCTAATCGACACTGAAGCTTTCTTT CASSDLIDTEAFF
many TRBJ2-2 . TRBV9 TGTGCCAGCAGCCCCCGGATGGAAACCGGGGAGCTGTTTTTT CASSPRMETGELFF
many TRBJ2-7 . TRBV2 TGTGCCAGCAGTGTTTACATCGACTACGAGCAGTACTTC CASSVYIDYEQYF
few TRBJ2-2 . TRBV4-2 TGTGCCAGCAGCCTCGGACGGGGCGCGCACACCGGGGAGCTGTTTTTT CASSLGRGAHTGELFF
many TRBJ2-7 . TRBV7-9 TGTGCCAGCAGCTTAATAGGGGAAGGAGTGGAGCAGTACTTC CASSLIGEGVEQYF
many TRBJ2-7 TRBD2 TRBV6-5 TGTGCCAGCAGTCCGACTAGCGGGTCACTCGAGCAGTACTTC CASSPTSGSLEQYF
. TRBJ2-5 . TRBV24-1 TGTGCCACCAGTGATCCAGACCAAGAGACCCAGTACTTC CATSDPDQETQYF
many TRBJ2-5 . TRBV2 TGTGCCAGCAGTGAGTTGGCAACACAAGAGACCCAGTACTTC CASSELATQETQYF
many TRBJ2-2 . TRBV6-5 TGTGCCAGCAGTCTCGAGAGCAGCTCGAACACCGGGGAGCTGTTTTTT CASSLESSSNTGELFF
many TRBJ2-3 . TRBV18 TGTGCCAGCTCACCACAGGGATCGACAGATACGCAGTATTTT CASSPQGSTDTQYF
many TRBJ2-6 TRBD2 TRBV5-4 TGTGCCAGTTGGGCGGGAGGGCCATCCGGGGCCAACGTCCTGACTTTC CASWAGGPSGANVLTF
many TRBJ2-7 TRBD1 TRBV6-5 TGTGCCAGCAGTTACTCGAAGACAGGGAACGAGCAGTACTTC CASSYSKTGNEQYF
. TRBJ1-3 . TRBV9 TGTGCCAGCAGCGTAGAAGGTGGCTCTGGAAACACCATATATTTT CASSVEGGSGNTIYF
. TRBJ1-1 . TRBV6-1 TGTGCCAGCAGAAAGGACAGACTTAACACTGAAGCTTTCTTT CASRKDRLNTEAFF
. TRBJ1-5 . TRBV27 TGTGCCAGCAGTTCCCTCGGGGAGGGAAAGGAGCCCCAGCATTTT CASSSLGEGKEPQHF
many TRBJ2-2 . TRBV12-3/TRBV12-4 TGTGCCAGCAGTATCAGGGGTGTGGGCACCGGGGAGCTGTTTTTT CASSIRGVGTGELFF
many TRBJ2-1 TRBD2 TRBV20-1 TGCAGTGCTAGAGATCCTAGCGGGAGTGATATCAATGAGCAGTTCTTC CSARDPSGSDINEQFF
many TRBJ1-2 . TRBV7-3 TGTGCCAGCAGCCAAAGCTGGGGGGGTGGCTACACCTTC CASSQSWGGGYTF
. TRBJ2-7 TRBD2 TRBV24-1 TGTGCCACCCAAGGAGCGGGACGGGGCGAGCAGTACTTC CATQGAGRGEQYF
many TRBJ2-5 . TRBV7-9 TGTGCCAGCAGCCCAAGCGATAGAGAGACCCAGTACTTC CASSPSDRETQYF
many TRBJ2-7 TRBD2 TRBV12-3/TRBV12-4 TGTGCCAGCAGTTTTATCCTAGCGGGATACGAGCAGTACTTC CASSFILAGYEQYF
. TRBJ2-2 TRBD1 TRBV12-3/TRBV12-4 TGTGCCAGCAGTACCGGGACAGGGACCGGGGAGCTGTTTTTT CASSTGTGTGELFF
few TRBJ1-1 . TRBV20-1 TGCAGTGCGTACCAAGGACGGAGTGACACTGAAGCTTTCTTT CSAYQGRSDTEAFF
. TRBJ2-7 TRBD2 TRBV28 TGTGCCAGCGAACCGGGACTAGCGGACTACGAGCAGTACTTC CASEPGLADYEQYF
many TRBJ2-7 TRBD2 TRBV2 TGTGCCAGCAGGGGGACTAGCGGGAGGGCCACCTACGAGCAGTACTTC CASRGTSGRATYEQYF
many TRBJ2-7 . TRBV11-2 TGTGCCAGCAGCTTCGAAGCAGAGGTCTCCTACGAGCAGTACTTC CASSFEAEVSYEQYF
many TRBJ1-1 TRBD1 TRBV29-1 TGCAGCGCAAATACGGGACAGGGAATCGGTTGGGAAGCTTTCTTT CSANTGQGIGWEAFF
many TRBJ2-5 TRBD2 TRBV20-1 TGCAGTGCTAGAGATCGGAGCGGGAGCGGAGAGACCCAGTACTTC CSARDRSGSGETQYF